The source of this T cell receptor (beta chain) is a study of CD8 T cells in ankylosing spondylitis. Study-level results: Past research had described some motif variants in reactive arthritis synovial fluid and blood. Blood of patients with ankylosing spondylitis appeared to be characterized by a TCR beta motif of several highly homologous variants.

Germline lookup yields CDR1 ENHRY and CDR2 SYGVKD. V lost 6 bases, J lost 4 bases, and 7 bases lay in between. The length of the CDR3 is 12 residues. Many counts were recorded for this clonotype. The antigen remains unidentified. 5'-RACE, quantitative and with molecular barcodes, yielded the TCR beta libraries. TCRdb independently ran MiXCR on the 5' RACE reads; one entry per CDR3 protein. The sample has about 130,000 distinct CDR3 sequences, roughly 6.6% seen once. The TCR comes from a female donor with ankylosing spondylitis or in good health (not recorded which). The sequencing sample was made of blood, either unsorted or a sorted T cell fraction (not recorded which). J is TRBJ2-1 and V is TRBV10-3; unclear D gene. The CDR3 region is CAIRGPYNEQFF. CDR3 nucleotides: TGTGCCATCAGGGGCCCATACAATGAGCAGTTCTTC.